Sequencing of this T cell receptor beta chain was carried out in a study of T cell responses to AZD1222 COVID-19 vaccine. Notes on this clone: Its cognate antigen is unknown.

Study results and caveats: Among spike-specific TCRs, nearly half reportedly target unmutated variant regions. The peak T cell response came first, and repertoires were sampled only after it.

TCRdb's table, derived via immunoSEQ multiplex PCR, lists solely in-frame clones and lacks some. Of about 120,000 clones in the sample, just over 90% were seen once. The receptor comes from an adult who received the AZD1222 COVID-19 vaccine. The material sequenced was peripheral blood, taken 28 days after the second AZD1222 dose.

The CDR3 DNA reads as TGCAGCGTTGGGACATTCACAGCTAGCTATGGCTACACCTTC. Translated, it gives CSVGTFTASYGYTF. The rearrangement joins TRBV29-1 to TRBJ1-2; D is possibly TRBD1 (5 bases). Germline CDR1 reads SQVTM; CDR2 reads ANQGSEA. The CDR3 is 14 amino acids. V lost 4 bases, J lost 4 bases, and 16 bases lay in between.